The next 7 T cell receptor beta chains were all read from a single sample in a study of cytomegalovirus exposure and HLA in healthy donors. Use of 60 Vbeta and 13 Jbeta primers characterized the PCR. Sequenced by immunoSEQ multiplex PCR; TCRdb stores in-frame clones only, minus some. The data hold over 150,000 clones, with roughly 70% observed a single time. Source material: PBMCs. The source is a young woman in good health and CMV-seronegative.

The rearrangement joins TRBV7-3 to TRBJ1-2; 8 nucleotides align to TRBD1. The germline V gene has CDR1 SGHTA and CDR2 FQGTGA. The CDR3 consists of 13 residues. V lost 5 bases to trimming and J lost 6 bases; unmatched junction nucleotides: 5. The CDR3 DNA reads TGTGCCAGCAGCCAAGGGACAGGCCATGGCTACACCTTC. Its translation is CASSQGTGHGYTF.

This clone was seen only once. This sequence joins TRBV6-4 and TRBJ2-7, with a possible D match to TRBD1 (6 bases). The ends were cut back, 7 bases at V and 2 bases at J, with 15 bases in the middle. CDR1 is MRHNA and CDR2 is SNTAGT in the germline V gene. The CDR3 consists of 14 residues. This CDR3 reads CASTGQSPTYEQYF. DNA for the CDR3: TGTGCCAGCACCGGACAGTCCCCAACCTACGAGCAGTACTTC.

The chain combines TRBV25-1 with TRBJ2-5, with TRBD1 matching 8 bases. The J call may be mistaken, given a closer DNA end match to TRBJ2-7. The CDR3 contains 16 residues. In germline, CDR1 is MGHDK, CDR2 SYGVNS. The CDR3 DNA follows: TGTGCCAGCAGTATACACACTGGGACAGGCCTATACGAGCAGTACTTC. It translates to CASSIHTGTGLYEQYF.

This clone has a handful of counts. CDR3 in DNA: TGTGCCAGCAGCTTAGGGGTCGGGATTGGTTCCTACGAGCAGTACTTC. This encodes CASSLGVGIGSYEQYF. The chain is built from TRBV11-2 and TRBJ2-7; D perhaps matches TRBD2 (5 bases). The V gene's germline CDR1 is SGHAT and CDR2 FQNNGV. Trimming cost V 1 base and J 1 base, with 14 bases left between them. The CDR3 is 16 residues long.

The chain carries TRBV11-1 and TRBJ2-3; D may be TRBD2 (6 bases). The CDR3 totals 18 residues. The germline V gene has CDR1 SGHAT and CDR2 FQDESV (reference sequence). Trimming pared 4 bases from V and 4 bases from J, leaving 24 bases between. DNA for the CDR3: TGTGCCAGCAGCTCCCCCTACCGGCGCGGGGCTAATTCAGATACGCAGTATTTT. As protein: CASSSPYRRGANSDTQYF.

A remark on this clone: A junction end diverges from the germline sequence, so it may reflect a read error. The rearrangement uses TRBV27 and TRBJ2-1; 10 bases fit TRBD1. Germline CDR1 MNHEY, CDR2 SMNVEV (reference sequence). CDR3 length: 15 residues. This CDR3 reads CASSLLGDRGNKQFF. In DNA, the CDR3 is TGTGCCAGCAGTTTATTAGGGGACAGGGGCAATAAGCAGTTCTTC.

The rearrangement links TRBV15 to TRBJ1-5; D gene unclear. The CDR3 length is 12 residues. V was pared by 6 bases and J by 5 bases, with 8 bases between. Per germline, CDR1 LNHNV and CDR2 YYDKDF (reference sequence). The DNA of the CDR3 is TGTGCCACCAGGGCGGGCGATCAGCCCCAGCATTTT. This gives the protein CATRAGDQPQHF. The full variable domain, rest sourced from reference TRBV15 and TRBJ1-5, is DAMVIQNPRYQVTQFGKPVTLSCSQTLNHNVMYWYQQKSSQAPKLLFHYYDKDFNNEADTPDNFQSRRPNTSFCFLDIRSPGLGDTAMYLCATRAGDQPQHFGDGTRLSIL.